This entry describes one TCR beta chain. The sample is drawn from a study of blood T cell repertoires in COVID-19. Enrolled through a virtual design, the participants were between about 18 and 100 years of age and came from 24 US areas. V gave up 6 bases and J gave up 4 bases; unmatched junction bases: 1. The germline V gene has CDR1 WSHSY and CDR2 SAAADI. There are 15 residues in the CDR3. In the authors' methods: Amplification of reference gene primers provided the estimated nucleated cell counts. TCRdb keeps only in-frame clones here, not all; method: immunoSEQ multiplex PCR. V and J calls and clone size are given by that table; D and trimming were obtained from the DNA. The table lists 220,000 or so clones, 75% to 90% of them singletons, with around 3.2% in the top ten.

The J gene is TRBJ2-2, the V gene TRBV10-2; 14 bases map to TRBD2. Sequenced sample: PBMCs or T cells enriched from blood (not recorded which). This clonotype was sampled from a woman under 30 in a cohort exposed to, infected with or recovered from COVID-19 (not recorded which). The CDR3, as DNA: TGCGCCAGCAGGACTAGCGGGGGGGGCACCGGGGAGCTGTTTTTT. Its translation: CASRTSGGGTGELFF.